A selection of T cell receptor beta chains follows, all from one sample in a study of radiotherapy plus CTLA-4 blockade in lung cancer. Produced via immunoSEQ multiplex PCR; TCRdb's table is partial and in-frame only. Among about 88,000 clones listed, 72% were seen once. The sample in question was peripheral blood, obtained from a patient treated with radiotherapy plus ipilimumab. These receptors were collected from a human donor with non-small cell lung cancer that progressed on radiotherapy plus ipilimumab. The CDR3 runs from the conserved cysteine through the conserved F or W. A D gene is named only where the DNA matches it firmly. Clone size, where shown, is once, few, many, or a class for clones that have expanded.

d_call	j_call	clone_size	v_call	cdr3_nt	cdr3_aa
.	TRBJ1-1	.	TRBV19	TGTGCCAGTAGTATAGTGCAGGGTGTGACTGAAGCTTTCTTT	CASSIVQGVTEAFF
.	TRBJ1-1	.	TRBV7-2	TGTGCCAGCAGCTCAGATCACCGACGGACGAACACTGAAGCTTTCTTT	CASSSDHRRTNTEAFF
.	TRBJ2-7	.	TRBV27	TGTGCCAGCAGCCCCGGGTCAGGCGTTTACGAGCAGTACTTC	CASSPGSGVYEQYF
TRBD2	TRBJ2-1	.	TRBV9	TGTGCCAGCAGCGTCCGCTCGGGGGGACCCTACAATGAGCAGTTCTTC	CASSVRSGGPYNEQFF
TRBD1	TRBJ2-4	.	TRBV28	TGTGCCAGCAGTCTGGGGGTAGTGGGACAGGGGGACATTCAGTACTTC	CASSLGVVGQGDIQYF
.	TRBJ1-1	.	TRBV19	TGTGCCAGTAGTTGGGGCCCAACCGGGACATACTCGAACACTGAAGCTTTCTTT	CASSWGPTGTYSNTEAFF
.	TRBJ2-7	.	TRBV2	TGTGCCAGCGTAAACCCCTACTGGGGCGAGCAGTACTTC	CASVNPYWGEQYF
TRBD1	TRBJ1-5	.	TRBV10-2	TGCGCCAGCAGTGCTACAGGGGAGTATCAGCCCCAGCATTTT	CASSATGEYQPQHF
TRBD2	TRBJ2-1	.	TRBV6-5	TGTGCCAGCAGGCCTGCGGGAGGCAATGAGCAGTTCTTC	CASRPAGGNEQFF
.	TRBJ2-5	once	TRBV11-1	TGTGCCAGCAGCCCCTTAAGTGGGAGGCAAGAGACCCAGTACTTC	CASSPLSGRQETQYF
.	TRBJ2-1	.	TRBV6-5	TGTGCCAGCAGTCTACTCTCCAGTGAGCAGTTCTTC	CASSLLSSEQFF
.	TRBJ2-7	.	TRBV10-3	TGTGCCATCAGTGAGTCAGGGCAGGGAACCTACGAGCAGTACTTC	CAISESGQGTYEQYF
.	TRBJ2-2	.	TRBV2	TGTGCCAGCAGTCTTGACATCCCGGGGCACGGGGAGCTGTTTTTT	CASSLDIPGHGELFF
.	TRBJ2-7	once	TRBV18	TGTGCCAGCTCACCCGGGTCAACCGAGCAGTACTTC	CASSPGSTEQYF
.	TRBJ2-1	.	TRBV25-1	TGTGCCAGCAGTGAAATCAATGAGCAGTTCTTC	CASSEINEQFF
TRBD1	TRBJ1-1	once	TRBV5-1	TGCGCCAGCAGCGCGACAGGGGGGAACACTGAAGCTTTCTTT	CASSATGGNTEAFF
.	TRBJ1-1	.	TRBV10-3	TGTGCCATCAGTGAGTCTGTCAGGGTGGCCGCTTTCTTT	CAISESVRVAAFF
.	TRBJ1-3	.	TRBV4-3	TGCGCCAGCAGCCAGACCTCCCCTGGAAACACCATATATTTT	CASSQTSPGNTIYF
.	TRBJ1-2	.	TRBV11-1	TGTGCCAGCAGCGCAGGGGACGTTGGGTATGGCTACACCTTC	CASSAGDVGYGYTF
TRBD1	TRBJ1-6	.	TRBV10-3	TGTGCCATTAGGGAGGTGGCAGGGGGATTTAATTCACCCCTCCACTTT	CAIREVAGGFNSPLHF
TRBD2	TRBJ2-1	.	TRBV4-1	TGTGCCAGCAGCCCTCGACTAGCGGTCGTCAATGAGCAGTTCTTC	CASSPRLAVVNEQFF
.	TRBJ2-5	few	TRBV21-1	TGTGCCAGCAGCAAAAAGCCCCTAGCGCTCCAAGAGACCCAGTACTTC	CASSKKPLALQETQYF
TRBD1	TRBJ2-7	few	TRBV11-2	TGTGCCAGCAGCTTAGGAGGAGACAGGGGATCCTACGAGCAGTACTTC	CASSLGGDRGSYEQYF
.	TRBJ1-1	.	TRBV6-1	TGTGCCACCCGGGACCCCATGAACACTGAAGCTTTCTTT	CATRDPMNTEAFF
.	TRBJ2-1	.	TRBV4-1	TGCGCCAGCAGCCAAGGAGGAAACTCCTACAATGAGCAGTTCTTC	CASSQGGNSYNEQFF
.	TRBJ1-2	.	TRBV10-2	.	CASSEFRGRGYTF
TRBD1	TRBJ1-2	once	TRBV6-1	TGTGCCAGCAGCCCGGGACAGCACTATGGCTACACCTTC	CASSPGQHYGYTF